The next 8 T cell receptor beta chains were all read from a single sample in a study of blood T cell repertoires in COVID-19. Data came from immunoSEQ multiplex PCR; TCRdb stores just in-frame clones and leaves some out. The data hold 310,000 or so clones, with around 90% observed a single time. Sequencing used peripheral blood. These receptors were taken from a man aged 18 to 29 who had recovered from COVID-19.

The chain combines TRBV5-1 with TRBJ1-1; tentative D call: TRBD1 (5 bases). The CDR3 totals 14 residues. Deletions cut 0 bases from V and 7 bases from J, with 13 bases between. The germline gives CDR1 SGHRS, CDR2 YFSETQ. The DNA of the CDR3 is TGCGCCAGCAGCTTGGATGGCCAGGGATATGAAGCTTTCTTT. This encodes CASSLDGQGYEAFF.

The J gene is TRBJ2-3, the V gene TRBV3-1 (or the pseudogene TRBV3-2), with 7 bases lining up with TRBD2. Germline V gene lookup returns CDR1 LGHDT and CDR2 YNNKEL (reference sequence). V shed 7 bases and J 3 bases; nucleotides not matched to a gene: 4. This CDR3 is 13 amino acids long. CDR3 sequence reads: CASKSSGTDTQYF. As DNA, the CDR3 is TGTGCCAGCAAAAGTAGCGGGACAGATACGCAGTATTTT.

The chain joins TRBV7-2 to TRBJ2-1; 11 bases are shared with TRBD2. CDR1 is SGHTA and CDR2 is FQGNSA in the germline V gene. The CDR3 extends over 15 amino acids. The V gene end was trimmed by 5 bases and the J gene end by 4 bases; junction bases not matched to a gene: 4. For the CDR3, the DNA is TGTGCCAGCAGCCAGGGACTAGCGGAATACAATGAGCAGTTCTTC. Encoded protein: CASSQGLAEYNEQFF.

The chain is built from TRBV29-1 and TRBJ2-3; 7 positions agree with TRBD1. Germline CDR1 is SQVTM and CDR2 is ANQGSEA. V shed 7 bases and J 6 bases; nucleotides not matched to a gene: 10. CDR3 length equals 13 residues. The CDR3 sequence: CSATSQGSDTQYF. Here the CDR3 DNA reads TGCAGCGCGACCTCACAGGGGTCCGATACGCAGTATTTT.

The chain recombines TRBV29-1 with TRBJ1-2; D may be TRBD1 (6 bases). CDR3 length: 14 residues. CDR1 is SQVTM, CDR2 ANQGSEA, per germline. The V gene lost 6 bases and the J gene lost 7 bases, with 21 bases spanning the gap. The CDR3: CSVETGESLRGYTF. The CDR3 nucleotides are TGCAGCGTCGAGACAGGAGAAAGCTTACGTGGCTACACCTTC.

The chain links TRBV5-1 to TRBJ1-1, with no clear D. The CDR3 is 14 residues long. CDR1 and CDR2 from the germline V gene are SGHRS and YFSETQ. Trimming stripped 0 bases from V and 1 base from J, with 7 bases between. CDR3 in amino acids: CASSLAYGNTEAFF. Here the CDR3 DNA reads TGCGCCAGCAGCTTGGCTTACGGGAACACTGAAGCTTTCTTT.

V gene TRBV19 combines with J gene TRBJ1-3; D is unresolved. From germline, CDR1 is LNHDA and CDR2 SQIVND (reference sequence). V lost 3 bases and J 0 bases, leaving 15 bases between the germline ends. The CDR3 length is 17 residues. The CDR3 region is CASSINLQIHSGNTIYF. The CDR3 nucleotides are TGTGCCAGTAGTATCAACCTCCAGATCCACTCTGGAAACACCATATATTTT. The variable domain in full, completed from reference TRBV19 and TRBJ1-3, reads DGGITQSPKYLFRKEGQNVTLSCEQNLNHDAMYWYRQDPGQGLRLIYYSQIVNDFQKGDIAEGYSVSREKKESFPLTVTSAQKNPTAFYLCASSINLQIHSGNTIYFGEGSWLTVV.

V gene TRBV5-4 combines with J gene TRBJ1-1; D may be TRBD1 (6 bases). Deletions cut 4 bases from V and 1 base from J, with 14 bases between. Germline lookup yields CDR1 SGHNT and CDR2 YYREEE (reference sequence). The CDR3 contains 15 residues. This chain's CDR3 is CASSPKGVGNTEAFF. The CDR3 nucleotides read TGTGCCAGCAGCCCCAAGGGGGTTGGGAACACTGAAGCTTTCTTT.